The 16 T cell receptor beta chains in this list originate from one sample, sequenced in a study of blood T cell repertoires in COVID-19 (dated by TCRdb to the early 2020s). Libraries were prepared through the immunoSEQ multiplex PCR assay. In TCRdb, the immuneACCESS table is reduced to in-frame sequences with V and J assigned. These tables do not hold every clone; where another copy was compared, an unresolved V gene accounts for under half, and the others remain unexplained. This sample is represented by 150,000 to 200,000 clones; approximately 83% of them were singletons. Of the sample, over 6.5% falls within the top ten clones. Sample: PBMCs or T cells enriched from blood (not recorded which). The receptor set was obtained from a man in his forties who had recovered from COVID-19.

The rearrangement joins TRBV4-1 to TRBJ2-6, with unresolved D. Trimming stripped 1 base from V and 0 bases from J, with 7 bases between. This CDR3 region has 16 residues. Germline V gene sequence: CDR1 MGHRA, CDR2 YSYEKL. CDR3 amino acids: CASSQGQYSGANVLTF. The DNA for the CDR3 is TGCGCCAGCAGCCAAGGGCAGTACTCTGGGGCCAACGTCCTGACTTTC.

The V gene is TRBV4-3, the J gene TRBJ2-1; the D gene is possibly TRBD2 (6 bases). The CDR3 runs to 15 residues. Germline loops: CDR1 LGHNA, CDR2 YSLEER. V was pared by 0 bases and J by 5 bases, with 11 bases between. The CDR3 loop is CASSQEPSVNNEQFF. The CDR3, as DNA: TGCGCCAGCAGCCAAGAGCCTAGCGTAAACAATGAGCAGTTCTTC.

The chain employs TRBV5-4 and TRBJ1-1; TRBD1 is a possible D gene (5 bases). Germline values: CDR1 SGHNT, CDR2 YYREEE (reference sequence). The V end lost 4 bases, the J end lost 1 base, and 17 bases lay between the germline ends. The CDR3 runs 16 residues. CDR3 protein: CASSAGAHDRNTEAFF. The CDR3 nucleotides are TGTGCCAGCAGCGCAGGCGCCCATGACAGGAACACTGAAGCTTTCTTT.

This chain connects TRBV11-1 to TRBJ2-3; D perhaps matches TRBD2 (5 bases). The germline gives CDR1 SGHAT, CDR2 FQDESV (reference sequence). The CDR3 totals 16 residues. The ends were cut back, 2 bases at V and 0 bases at J, with 12 bases in the middle. CDR3: CASSLLPRVSTDTQYF. DNA for the CDR3: TGTGCCAGCAGCTTACTTCCGAGGGTTAGCACAGATACGCAGTATTTT. The variable domain in full, with the rest retrieved from reference TRBV11-1 and TRBJ2-3, is EAEVAQSPRYKITEKSQAVAFWCDPISGHATLYWYRQILGQGPELLVQFQDESVVDDSQLPKDRFSAERLKGVDSTLKIQPAELGDSAMYLCASSLLPRVSTDTQYFGPGTRLTVL.

The chain has TRBV28 and TRBJ2-1, with TRBD2 as a possible D gene (5 bases). Germline V gene sequence: CDR1 MDHEN, CDR2 SYDVKM. V lost 5 bases, J lost 1 base, and 12 bases lay in between. The CDR3 contains 15 residues. The CDR3 coding sequence is TGTGCCAGCAGTGTCTCCCGGGGATCCTACAATGAGCAGTTCTTC. It specifies CASSVSRGSYNEQFF.

The table lists this clone with a count of one. This chain links TRBV19 with TRBJ1-5, with D unresolved. The CDR3 covers 18 residues. With 6 bases removed from V and 0 bases from J, the gap between germline ends came to 21 bases. The germline gives CDR1 LNHDA, CDR2 SQIVND (reference sequence). The CDR3 nucleotides read TGTGCCAGTAGCCTTCTAATTTGGGAGGGCCGTAGCAATCAGCCCCAGCATTTT. Amino acids: CASSLLIWEGRSNQPQHF.

V gene TRBV6-5 combines with J gene TRBJ1-1, with D possibly being TRBD1 (6 bases). Trimming pared 11 bases from V and 5 bases from J, leaving 12 bases between. Germline CDR1 MNHEY, CDR2 SVGAGI. The CDR3 loop spans 11 amino acids. CDR3 bases: TGTGCCCTTTTGAGGGGGACTGAAGCTTTCTTT. It is translated as CALLRGTEAFF.

V gene TRBV1 combines with J gene TRBJ2-5; the table calls TRBD2, which could not be checked here. TRBV1 is noted as a pseudogene. This CDR3 contains 15 residues. CDR3 residues: CTSSQCPSSQETQYF. DNA of the CDR3: TGCACCAGCAGCCAATGTCCTAGCAGTCAAGAGACCCAGTACTTC.

This rearrangement joins TRBV5-1 to TRBJ2-7; 7 nucleotides match TRBD1. The CDR3 consists of 15 residues. The J segment lost 3 bases and the V segment lost 3 bases, leaving 9 bases of the junction unmatched. CDR1 is SGHRS and CDR2 is YFSETQ in the germline V gene. As DNA, the CDR3 is TGCGCCAGCAGCTCAACAGGGGCCCTTAACTACGAGCAGTACTTC. As protein: CASSSTGALNYEQYF.

This clone has a single count. The rearrangement links TRBV18 to TRBJ2-1; 13 bases align to TRBD2. This CDR3 is 16 amino acids long. Germline lookup yields CDR1 KGHSH and CDR2 LQKENI. Trimming removed 3 bases from V and 10 bases from J; junction bases left unmatched: 9. The CDR3 sequence is CASSPRLAGGLSEQFF. DNA for the CDR3: TGTGCCAGCTCACCGCGACTAGCGGGGGGCCTCTCGGAGCAGTTCTTC.

This clone was counted ten times or more. J is TRBJ1-2 and V is TRBV2; 7 bases align to TRBD1. Germline CDR1 and CDR2: SNHLY and FYNNEI. The V gene end was trimmed by 5 bases and the J gene end by 6 bases; junction bases not matched to a gene: 15. The CDR3 is made up of 16 amino acids. The CDR3 loop reads CASSPTTGSLLDGYTF. CDR3 nucleotide sequence: TGTGCCAGCAGTCCGACGACAGGGAGCCTTCTGGATGGCTACACCTTC.

The V and J genes are TRBV3-1 (or the pseudogene TRBV3-2) and TRBJ1-1; D not certain. Germline-derived CDR1 and CDR2 are LGHDT and YNNKEL (reference sequence). The CDR3 spans 14 residues. Between the trimmed V and J ends, which lost 1 base and 4 bases, there was a span of 10 bases. The chain's CDR3 is CASSQAVASTEAFF. Here the CDR3 DNA reads TGTGCCAGCAGCCAAGCCGTCGCTAGCACTGAAGCTTTCTTT.

The V gene is TRBV19, the J gene TRBJ1-2, with 8 bases lining up with TRBD1. This CDR3 is 16 amino acids long. The V and J ends lost 4 bases and 4 bases, in that order; junction bases with no gene match: 11. The germline gives CDR1 LNHDA, CDR2 SQIVND (reference sequence). This CDR3 is CASSTPGTGRGYGYTF. The CDR3 DNA sequence: TGTGCCAGTAGTACCCCCGGGACAGGACGGGGCTATGGCTACACCTTC. The full variable domain, in which reference TRBV19 and TRBJ1-2 provide the parts outside the CDR3, is DGGITQSPKYLFRKEGQNVTLSCEQNLNHDAMYWYRQDPGQGLRLIYYSQIVNDFQKGDIAEGYSVSREKKESFPLTVTSAQKNPTAFYLCASSTPGTGRGYGYTFGSGTRLTVV.

The gene calls are TRBV11-2 and TRBJ2-5; 7 bases are a match to TRBD2. CDR1 is SGHAT and CDR2 is FQNNGV in the germline V gene. This CDR3 region has 17 residues. J was trimmed by 0 bases and V by 1 base; bases with no gene match: 8. The CDR3 is CASSLGSLAVYQETQYF. The DNA of the CDR3 is TGTGCCAGCAGCTTAGGTTCCCTAGCGGTGTACCAAGAGACCCAGTACTTC.

The CDR3 protein is CAISESETVYGYTF. The CDR3 DNA follows: TGTGCCATCAGTGAGTCCGAGACAGTCTATGGCTACACCTTC. The chain is built from TRBV10-3 and TRBJ1-2, with D possibly matching TRBD1 (5 bases). The CDR3 totals 14 residues. Germline-derived CDR1 and CDR2 are ENHRY and SYGVKD. V shed 0 bases and J shed 4 bases, with 9 bases lying between them.

This clone turned up a few times. For the CDR3, the DNA is TGTGCCAGCAGTGGGACGGACAGGGGAAGAGGGGGCAATCAGCCCCAGCATTTT. As protein: CASSGTDRGRGGNQPQHF. The rearrangement links TRBV2 to TRBJ1-5, with 9 nucleotides matching TRBD1. Germline V gene sequence: CDR1 SNHLY, CDR2 FYNNEI. V shed 4 bases and J 2 bases; nucleotides not matched to a gene: 12. The CDR3 totals 18 residues. Complete variable domain (other parts from reference TRBV2 and TRBJ1-5): EPEVTQTPSHQVTQMGQEVILRCVPISNHLYFYWYRQILGQKVEFLVSFYNNEISEKSEIFDDQFSVERPDGSNFTLKIRSTKLEDSAMYFCASSGTDRGRGGNQPQHFGDGTRLSIL.